The sample holds a few counts of the clone carrying this T cell receptor (delta chain). This specimen comes from a study of gamma-delta T cells after stem cell transplantation. CDR1 and CDR2 (germline): TVYSNPD, GDNSRS (reference sequence). This CDR3 is built from 17 residues. The ends lost 3 bases at V and 2 bases at J; junction bases unmatched: 17. TCRdb fed the RT-PCR reads to CATT. Of under 4,000 delta-chain clones in the sample, roughly 12% were seen once. Sequenced: gamma-delta T cells. The genes are TRDV3 and TRDJ1; 8 nucleotides align to TRDD3. This clonotype was obtained from a human donor. It is not recorded whose cells these are; they may come from a transplant donor. The CDR3 DNA follows: TGTGCCTTCACCGACCGTTCCGGTAACTGGGGGACCGATAAACTCATCTTT. This translates into CAFTDRSGNWGTDKLIF.